This T cell receptor beta chain originates from a study of cytomegalovirus exposure and HLA in healthy donors. Study-wide findings and caveats: Reported results showed that the classifier diagnosed cytomegalovirus status with high specificity and sensitivity. Later analysis found that TCR beta chains associated with HLA were more clonally expanded than other, equally common chains. The listing of 150 to 200 TCR beta chains classed them as cytomegalovirus-associated.

This PCR relied on a set of 60 Vbeta primers and 13 Jbeta primers. Under the authors' procedure: Approximately 11 million of some 80 million unique TCR beta chains were shared, per a later count. The repertoire was sequenced with immunoSEQ multiplex PCR; TCRdb's copy has only in-frame clones and lacks some. From that table come the V and J calls and clone size; the DNA was used to work out D and trimming. The sample spans fewer than 70,000 clones; the ten largest clones claim roughly 4.8%. The V end lost 3 bases, the J end lost 4 bases, and 13 bases lay between the germline ends. This CDR3 region has 13 residues. Germline lookup yields CDR1 SQVTM and CDR2 ANQGSEA. On this clone itself: Its antigen remains unidentified.

The chain is built from TRBV29-1 and TRBJ2-7, with D maybe TRBD2 (5 bases). This sequence originates from a man under 40 in good health and CMV-seropositive. Specimen: PBMCs. CDR3 region: CSVEREGQYEQYF. Written as DNA, the CDR3 is TGCAGCGTTGAGAGGGAAGGGCAGTACGAGCAGTACTTC.